This T cell receptor beta chain is from a study of T cell changes during pregnancy in multiple sclerosis. The CDR3 has 16 residues. V gave up 3 bases and J gave up 3 bases; unmatched junction bases: 9. CDR1 and CDR2 (germline): SGHDT, YYEEEE. The repertoire was sequenced with immunoSEQ multiplex PCR; TCRdb's copy has only in-frame clones and lacks some. There are 60,000 to 90,000 clones in the sample; just over 90% occur only once, and just over 2.5% lies in the top ten. The clonotype was recovered from a female donor in good health, enrolled as a control in a pregnancy study. Here the sequenced sample was peripheral blood, taken after pregnancy. V is TRBV5-6 and J is TRBJ2-5, with 9 bases lining up with TRBD2. The CDR3, as DNA: TGTGCCAGCAGCTCGACTCTAGCGGGGAATGAAGAGACCCAGTACTTC. This encodes CASSSTLAGNEETQYF.